This TCR beta chain was recovered during a study of control samples from healthy donors and cancer patients. The data were produced by immunoSEQ multiplex PCR, yet TCRdb's version contains in-frame clones alone and is incomplete. The table shows over 150,000 clones, with 85% to 95% occurring only once. The CDR3 totals 12 residues. V lost 2 bases and J 4 bases, leaving 6 bases between the germline ends. Germline V lookup: CDR1 MNHNS, CDR2 SASEGT. The sequence derives from a middle-aged man in good health. This chain connects TRBV6-1 to TRBJ2-7; TRBD1 is a possible D gene (6 bases). Source material: blood. For the CDR3, the DNA is TGTGCCAGCAGTGAAAGGGGGTACGAGCAGTACTTC. Its protein product is CASSERGYEQYF.